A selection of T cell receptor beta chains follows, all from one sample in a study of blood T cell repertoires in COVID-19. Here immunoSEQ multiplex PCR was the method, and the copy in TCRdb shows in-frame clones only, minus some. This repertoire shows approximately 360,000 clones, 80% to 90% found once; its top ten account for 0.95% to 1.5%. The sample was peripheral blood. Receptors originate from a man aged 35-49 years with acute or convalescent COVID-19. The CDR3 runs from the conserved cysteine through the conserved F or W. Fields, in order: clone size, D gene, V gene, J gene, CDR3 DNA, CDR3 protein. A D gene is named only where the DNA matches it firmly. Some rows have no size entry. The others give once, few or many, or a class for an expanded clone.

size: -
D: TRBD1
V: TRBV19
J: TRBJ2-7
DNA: TGTGCCAGTAGTATCGGGACAGGGAACACCTACGAGCAGTACTTC
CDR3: CASSIGTGNTYEQYF

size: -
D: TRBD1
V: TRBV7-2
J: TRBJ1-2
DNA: TGTGCCAGCAGCCCGAGACAGGGCTCCTATGGCTACACCTTC
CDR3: CASSPRQGSYGYTF

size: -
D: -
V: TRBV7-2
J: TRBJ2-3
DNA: TGTGCCAGCAGCTTAGGAGGTCTTCGCACAGATACGCAGTATTTT
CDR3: CASSLGGLRTDTQYF

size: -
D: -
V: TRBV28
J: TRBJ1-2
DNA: TGTGCCAGCAGTTTCTACCCCCGGGGCTACACCTTC
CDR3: CASSFYPRGYTF

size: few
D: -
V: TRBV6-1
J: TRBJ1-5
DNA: TGTGCCAGCAGTGAGGGGGACATTTGGCAGCCCCAGCATTTT
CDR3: CASSEGDIWQPQHF

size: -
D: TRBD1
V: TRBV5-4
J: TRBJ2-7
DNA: TGTGCCAGCAGCTTGGGGGACAGGGACTCCTACGAGCAGTACTTC
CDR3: CASSLGDRDSYEQYF

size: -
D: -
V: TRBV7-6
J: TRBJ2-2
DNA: TGTGCCAGCAGGGACTATACGCGGGTAGGGGCCGGGGAGCTGTTTTTT
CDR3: CASRDYTRVGAGELFF

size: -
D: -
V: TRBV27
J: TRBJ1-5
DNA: TGTGCCAGCAGGCAGGGATTCAATCAGCCCCAGCATTTT
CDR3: CASRQGFNQPQHF

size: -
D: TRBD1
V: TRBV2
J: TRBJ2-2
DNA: TGTGCCAGCAGTGAGTTCGCGGGACAGGGTGCCACCGGGGAGCTGTTTTTT
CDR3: CASSEFAGQGATGELFF

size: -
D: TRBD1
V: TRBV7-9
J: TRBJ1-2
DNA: TGTGCCAGCAGCTTAGCGGGTCGCCAGGGGGCGAACTATGGCTACACCTTC
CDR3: CASSLAGRQGANYGYTF

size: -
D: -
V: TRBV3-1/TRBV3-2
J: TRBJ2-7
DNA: TGTGCCAGCAGCCAAGACCCCGGACACCGCTACGAGCAGTACTTC
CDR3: CASSQDPGHRYEQYF

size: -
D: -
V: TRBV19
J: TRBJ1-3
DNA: TGTGCCAGTAGTCCCCCGTACTCCCGTGGAAACACCATATATTTT
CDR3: CASSPPYSRGNTIYF

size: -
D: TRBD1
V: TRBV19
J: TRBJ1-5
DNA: TGTGCCAGTAGAAAAGGGACAGACAGAAATCAGCCCCAGCATTTT
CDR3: CASRKGTDRNQPQHF

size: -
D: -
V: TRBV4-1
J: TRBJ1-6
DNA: TGCGCCAGCAGCCAAGAAAGTTTCCAGGGTAACCGTTCACCCCTCCACTTT
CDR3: CASSQESFQGNRSPLHF

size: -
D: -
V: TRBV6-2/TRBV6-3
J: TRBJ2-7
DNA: TGTGCCAGCAGTTACTCTACGGGGGGCCTGATCCCCGAGCAGTACTTC
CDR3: CASSYSTGGLIPEQYF

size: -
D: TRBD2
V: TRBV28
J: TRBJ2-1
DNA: TGTGCCAGCAGTTTCAGCGGGGGGGCGTCCTACAATGAGCAGTTCTTC
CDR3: CASSFSGGASYNEQFF

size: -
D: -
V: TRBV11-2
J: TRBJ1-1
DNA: TGTGCCAGCAGCTTAGCAGTAGGGGAGGCGGCTGAAGCTTTCTTT
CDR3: CASSLAVGEAAEAFF

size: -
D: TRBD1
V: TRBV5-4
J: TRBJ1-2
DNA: TGTGCCAGCAGCTCGGAAACCGGGGGACAGGTGTATGGCTACACCTTC
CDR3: CASSSETGGQVYGYTF